This T cell receptor beta chain was found in a study of blood T cells in healthy people across ages. Looking at the study overall: Per every two T cells, about one barcoded beta molecule was captured by template switching.

Study findings and constraints: With age, beta diversity per million T cells declined roughly linearly, significantly by 30 to 40. Expanded clonotype changes were possibly confounded by unknown donor CMV status.

On this clonotype: Antigen unknown.

Per-sample PBMC isolation yielded at least 6 million cells. Through a sample-barcoded 5' primer and a J-beta primer mix, a second PCR was run for roughly 6 to 11 cycles. TCRdb ran MiXCR on the 5' RACE reads and lists one entry per CDR3 protein. The table records around 1.7 million distinct CDR3 sequences, approximately 30% of them present only once. The length of the CDR3 is 13 residues. Germline V gives CDR1 MGHDK, CDR2 SYGVNS. The sequenced material came from blood. The TCR was taken from a woman in her twenties or thirties in good health. The rearrangement joins TRBV25-1 to TRBJ2-4; 8 nucleotides line up with TRBD1. The last part of the DNA fits TRBJ2-7 better; the J call may be wrong. CDR3 protein: CASSGTGTCEQYF. The CDR3, as DNA: TGTGCCAGCAGTGGGACAGGGACATGCGAGCAGTACTTC.